These 21 T cell receptor beta chains were sequenced from one sample in a study of molecular identifiers for immune sequencing clone quantification. TCRdb independently ran MiXCR on the PCR reads; one entry per CDR3 protein. The sample holds about half a million distinct CDR3 sequences; 20% to 25% are singletons and the top ten take 0.84%. Sequencing was performed on naive CD8+ T cells from blood, with Jurkat cell RNA spiked in. Subset: FACS-sorted CD8+CD4-CCR7+CD45RA+ naive T cells. The receptors originated from a human donor in good health. Some libraries in this study had Jurkat cell RNA spiked in.

This clonotype appeared once. At one end, the junction sequence differs from germline, possibly due to a read error. The chain has TRBV20-1 and TRBJ2-5; TRBD2 aligns across 16 bases. Germline values: CDR1 DFQATT, CDR2 SNEGSKA (reference sequence). This CDR3 spans 16 amino acids. The CDR3 nucleotides read TGCCGTGCCCCGGGACTAGCGGGAGGGCACATAGAGACCCAGTACTTC. Protein: CRAPGLAGGHIETQYF.

The table lists this clonotype with many counts. DNA of the CDR3: TGCGCCAGCAGCCCGGGACAGGGAACTGAAGCTTTCTTT. As protein: CASSPGQGTEAFF. The V and J genes are TRBV5-1 and TRBJ1-1, with 9 positions matching TRBD1. With V trimmed by 4 bases and J by 5 bases, 3 bases remained unmatched. This CDR3 contains 13 residues. Germline lookup yields CDR1 SGHRS and CDR2 YFSETQ. Based on the CDR3 plus reference TRBV5-1 and TRBJ1-1, the full variable domain is KAGVTQTPRYLIKTRGQQVTLSCSPISGHRSVSWYQQTPGQGLQFLFEYFSETQRNKGNFPGRFSGRQFSNSRSEMNVSTLELGDSALYLCASSPGQGTEAFFGQGTRLTVV.

This clonotype was seen many times. The genes are TRBV13 and TRBJ2-3; D uncertain. Germline V gene sequence: CDR1 PRHDT, CDR2 FYEKMQ (reference sequence). The CDR3 loop spans 15 amino acids. Trimming cost V 2 bases and J 0 bases, with 9 bases left between them. The CDR3 loop reads CASSLFTESTDTQYF. In nucleotides, the CDR3 is TGTGCCAGCAGCTTATTCACAGAAAGCACAGATACGCAGTATTTT.

This clonotype was seen many times. The J gene is TRBJ1-1, the V gene TRBV4-3, with D uncertain. Germline V lookup: CDR1 LGHNA, CDR2 YSLEER. This CDR3 is 15 amino acids long. With 0 bases removed from V and 7 bases from J, the gap between germline ends came to 15 bases. CDR3 region: CASSQDFSGPYEAFF. The DNA for the CDR3 is TGCGCCAGCAGCCAAGATTTCAGCGGGCCTTATGAAGCTTTCTTT.

About this clonotype itself: The junction departs from the called germline gene at one end, perhaps through a read error. This chain joins TRBV6-5 and TRBJ2-7, with TRBD1 matching 7 bases. Germline V gene lookup returns CDR1 MNHEY and CDR2 SVGAGI. This CDR3 region has 15 residues. The CDR3 loop is CASSPPQTGSHEQCF. In nucleotides, the CDR3 is TGTGCCAGCAGTCCCCCACAGACAGGGTCCCACGAGCAGTGCTTC.

This chain links TRBV20-1 with TRBJ2-3; 12 bases match TRBD2. This CDR3 is 17 amino acids long. Germline V gene lookup returns CDR1 DFQATT and CDR2 SNEGSKA (reference sequence). The trim removed 1 base at V and 0 bases at J, leaving 5 bases unmatched. The CDR3, as DNA: TGCAGTGCTAGAGTACTAGCGGGGGGCCAAAGCACAGATACGCAGTATTTT. The encoded protein is CSARVLAGGQSTDTQYF.

This clonotype has ten or more counts. The gene calls are TRBV6-2 or TRBV6-3 and TRBJ1-1, with D tentatively TRBD1 (5 bases). V lost 0 bases to trimming and J lost 5 bases, with 10 bases between them. This CDR3 region has 14 residues. CDR1 and CDR2 (germline): MNHEY, SVGEGT. DNA of the CDR3: TGTGCCAGCAGTTACTCGCGCCGGGGGACTGAAGCTTTCTTT. It is translated as CASSYSRRGTEAFF.

The chain recombines TRBV13 with TRBJ2-5; 11 bases align to TRBD1. V lost 3 bases, J lost 4 bases, and 4 bases stayed unmatched. The germline V gene encodes CDR1 PRHDT and CDR2 FYEKMQ (reference sequence). This CDR3 spans 15 amino acids. The CDR3 DNA is TGTGCCAGCAGCTTCGGGACAGGGGGAGGAGAGACCCAGTACTTC. It specifies CASSFGTGGGETQYF.

This clonotype was found many times. The rearrangement links TRBV29-1 to TRBJ1-1; D is uncertain. The germline V gene has CDR1 SQVTM and CDR2 ANQGSEA. This CDR3 is built from 12 residues. V lost 7 bases to trimming and J lost 0 bases, with 9 bases between them. In DNA, the CDR3 is TGCAGCGCCCGTATTATGAACACTGAAGCTTTCTTT. The encoded protein is CSARIMNTEAFF.

To note about this clonotype: Possible read error: a much larger clone is one base away. V and J are TRBV15 and TRBJ1-1; a weak D match, TRBD1 (5 bases). Germline V CDR1 and CDR2: LNHNV, YYDKDF (reference sequence). The CDR3 has 13 amino acids. The CDR3 DNA is TGTGCCACCAGCAGAGCATCGGGGACTGAAGCTCTCTTT. Amino acid sequence: CATSRASGTEALF.

The rearrangement links TRBV27 to TRBJ2-3, with D uncertain. V shed 3 bases and J shed 3 bases, with 16 bases lying between them. Germline V gene lookup returns CDR1 MNHEY and CDR2 SMNVEV (reference sequence). The CDR3 has 16 residues. The CDR3 DNA follows: TGTGCCAGCAGTTTGAGGCCCCTATCGGCAACAGATACGCAGTATTTT. As protein: CASSLRPLSATDTQYF.

This clonotype was counted only a few times. The chain combines TRBV27 with TRBJ2-6; no definite D call. The CDR3 sequence is 15 residues long. The germline gives CDR1 MNHEY, CDR2 SMNVEV (reference sequence). With 3 bases removed from V and 1 base from J, the gap between germline ends came to 7 bases. As DNA, the CDR3 is TGTGCCAGCAGTTTGGTACCGTCTGGGGCCAACGTCCTGACTTTC. As protein: CASSLVPSGANVLTF.

As concerns this clonotype: Since a much larger clone is just one base distant, this may be a read error. The chain combines TRBV7-9 with TRBJ2-2; a weak D match, TRBD2 (6 bases). The CDR3 loop spans 15 amino acids. The V and J ends lost 10 bases and 4 bases respectively, with 19 bases between them. Germline V gene sequence: CDR1 SEHNR, CDR2 FQNEAQ (reference sequence). Here the CDR3 reads CATSPQERATGELFF. The CDR3 DNA follows: TGTGCCACCTCCCCCCAGGAGCGGGCCACCGGGGAGCTGTTTTTT.

The rearrangement joins TRBV7-9 to TRBJ2-2; possible D gene TRBD2, 6 bases. The V end was cut by 5 bases, the J end by 0 bases, with 13 bases between. The CDR3 has 16 amino acids. The germline V gene has CDR1 SEHNR and CDR2 FQNEAQ (reference sequence). The CDR3 DNA sequence: TGTGCCAGCAGCACACCTAGCGTTGCGAACACCGGGGAGCTGTTTTTT. It codes for CASSTPSVANTGELFF.

The rearrangement links TRBV7-9 to TRBJ2-7; D perhaps matches TRBD2 (7 bases). Trimming stripped 1 base from V and 0 bases from J, with 13 bases between. This CDR3 is built from 16 residues. Looked up from germline, CDR1 is SEHNR and CDR2 is FQNEAQ (reference sequence). The CDR3, as DNA: TGTGCCAGCAGCTTAGATGCGGGGGCTAGCTCCTACGAGCAGTACTTC. This gives the protein CASSLDAGASSYEQYF.

V is TRBV28 and J is TRBJ1-4; TRBD1 matches 10 bases. The CDR3 has 17 residues. The trim removed 2 bases at V and 6 bases at J, leaving 9 bases unmatched. CDR1 MDHEN and CDR2 SYDVKM come from the germline V gene. CDR3 sequence (DNA): TGTGCCAGCAGTTTAAGTCTGAGTGGGACAGGGGATGAAAAACTGTTTTTT. This sequence encodes CASSLSLSGTGDEKLFF. Complete variable domain (other parts from reference TRBV28 and TRBJ1-4): DVKVTQSSRYLVKRTGEKVFLECVQDMDHENMFWYRQDPGLGLRLIYFSYDVKMKEKGDIPEGYSVSREKKERFSLILESASTNQTSMYLCASSLSLSGTGDEKLFFGSGTQLSVL.

This clonotype was seen many times. The rearrangement links TRBV7-9 to TRBJ1-4; D not resolved. Germline assignment: CDR1 SEHNR and CDR2 FQNEAQ (reference sequence). The CDR3 sequence is 14 residues long. V was clipped by 2 bases and J by 0 bases, with 4 bases between them. This CDR3 is CASSLSSTNEKLFF. The CDR3 bases are TGTGCCAGCAGCTTATCTTCAACTAATGAAAAACTGTTTTTT.

This clonotype showed up many times. This sequence joins TRBV4-1 and TRBJ2-3; the D is unclear. This CDR3 region has 15 residues. V gave up 4 bases and J gave up 2 bases, with 13 bases separating them. Germline V gene data show CDR1 as MGHRA and CDR2 as YSYEKL. CDR3 sequence reads: CASSPTGIHTDTQYF. The DNA of the CDR3 is TGCGCCAGCAGCCCAACCGGTATCCACACAGATACGCAGTATTTT.

The genes are TRBV27 and TRBJ2-7; the match to TRBD2 covers 11 bases. Germline V gene lookup returns CDR1 MNHEY and CDR2 SMNVEV (reference sequence). The CDR3 totals 15 residues. V dropped 6 bases and J dropped 2; count of bases not matched to a gene: 6. CDR3 bases: TGTGCCAGCAGATCATATAGCGGGAGGGCCTACGAGCAGTACTTC. Translating it yields CASRSYSGRAYEQYF.

This clonotype was counted at least ten times. This sequence joins TRBV28 and TRBJ2-5, with a possible D match to TRBD2 (5 bases). The germline V gene encodes CDR1 MDHEN and CDR2 SYDVKM. This CDR3 has 14 residues. The V end was cut by 10 bases, the J end by 4 bases, with 19 bases between. CDR3 nucleotide sequence: TGTGCCACCAAGAAGAGGGAGCAATTAGAGACCCAGTACTTC. Its translation: CATKKREQLETQYF.

This clonotype was observed once. A much larger clone lies a single base off, so this may be a read error. V and J are TRBV10-3 and TRBJ2-5; D gene uncertain. The CDR3 covers 16 residues. CDR1 and CDR2 from the germline V gene are ENHRY and SYGVKD. Trimming stripped 3 bases from V and 0 bases from J, with 14 bases between. In nucleotides, the CDR3 is TGTGCCATCAGTGATCCGGGCTCCACGTACCAAGAGACCCAGTACTTC. Translation: CAISDPGSTYQETQYF.